The clone carrying this T cell receptor (beta chain) was observed a handful of times. Its antigen is undetermined. The data stem from a study of response to subunit inactivated influenza vaccine. Broader study findings: That few new T cells are recruited by each seasonal influenza vaccination was the authors' suggestion.

From the RT-PCR reads, TCRdb called clonotypes with MiXCR, one entry per CDR3 protein. The sample contains approximately 730,000 distinct CDR3 sequences, about 14% of which appear only once. This receptor was taken from a man in his fifties who received an inactivated influenza vaccine. The specimen was PBMCs from blood, collected around 14 days before vaccination.

CDR3 residues: CASSTDMRRETQYF. CDR3 nucleotide sequence: TGTGCCAGCAGCACGGACATGCGTCGAGAGACCCAGTACTTC. The gene calls are TRBV11-2 and TRBJ2-5; tentative D call: TRBD1 (5 bases). Trimming took off 5 bases at V and 4 bases at J, with 14 bases between the two ends. This CDR3 comprises 14 residues. Germline CDR1 and CDR2: SGHAT and FQNNGV.